The 28 T cell receptor beta chains below were found in one sample sequenced in a study of T cell responses to AZD1222 COVID-19 vaccine (dated by TCRdb to the early 2020s). Taken with the paper, the label for time point translates to: baseline before first vaccination. Library preparation used the immunoSEQ multiplex PCR assay. TCRdb stores this immuneACCESS table with in-frame sequences only. Part of the clones is absent; in the studies checked, under half of the shortfall reflects unresolved V genes, and no reason is known for the rest. In all, the sample holds about 86,000 clones, and 90% of those were seen once. The ten largest clones capture around 3% of the sample. The sample was peripheral blood, taken on day 0 of AZD1222 vaccination. Receptors originate from an adult in good health.

The chain links TRBV3-1 (or the pseudogene TRBV3-2) to TRBJ2-5; TRBD2 matches at 11 bases. Losses at the gene ends were 4 bases for V and 5 bases for J; bases not matched to a gene: 9. The CDR3 is 16 amino acids. The germline V gene encodes CDR1 LGHDT and CDR2 YNNKEL (reference sequence). The CDR3 is CASSPRTSGYRETQYF. The CDR3 bases are TGTGCCAGCAGCCCTCGGACTAGCGGGTATAGGGAGACCCAGTACTTC.

The chain employs TRBV7-8 and TRBJ2-1; no reliable D call. V shed 3 bases and J shed 4 bases, with 1 base lying between them. Germline V gives CDR1 SGHVS, CDR2 FQNEAQ. This CDR3 has 11 residues. CDR3 in DNA: TGTGCCAGCAGCTTTTACAATGAGCAGTTCTTC. It yields the protein CASSFYNEQFF.

The chain couples TRBV12-3 or TRBV12-4 to TRBJ2-1; TRBD2 agrees at 7 bases. With 6 bases clipped from V and 12 bases from J, the junction kept 8 bases outside the gene matches. The CDR3 totals 12 residues. The CDR3 spells CASRARESRQFF. The CDR3 DNA sequence: TGTGCCAGCAGGGCGCGGGAGAGTAGGCAGTTCTTC.

This clone showed up just once. The gene calls are TRBV19 and TRBJ2-1; 8 nucleotides match TRBD1. Germline V CDR1 and CDR2: LNHDA, SQIVND (reference sequence). CDR3 size: 15 residues. Trimming cost V 5 bases and J 9 bases; bases outside gene matches: 12. CDR3 in amino acids: CASSPGRGLGSEQFF. The CDR3 bases are TGTGCCAGTAGTCCGGGCAGGGGGCTTGGAAGTGAGCAGTTCTTC.

The chain has TRBV5-4 and TRBJ2-7, with D uncertain. The CDR3 extends over 12 amino acids. Trimming took off 0 bases at V and 6 bases at J, with 7 bases between the two ends. CDR1 is SGHNT and CDR2 is YYREEE in the germline V gene (reference sequence). CDR3 sequence (DNA): TGTGCCAGCAGCTTGGCGTTGAGCGAGCAGTACTTC. Amino acid sequence: CASSLALSEQYF.

This clone was seen once. This chain joins TRBV4-1 and TRBJ1-1; 8 bases line up with TRBD1. V gave up 5 bases and J gave up 2 bases; unmatched junction bases: 4. This CDR3 comprises 14 residues. From germline, CDR1 is MGHRA and CDR2 YSYEKL. CDR3 DNA: TGCGCCAGCAGCTTCGACAGGGGTAACACTGAAGCTTTCTTT. Its translation: CASSFDRGNTEAFF.

The chain combines TRBV25-1 with TRBJ1-4, with TRBD1 matching 8 bases. V was clipped by 4 bases and J by 12 bases; unmatched bases: 10. CDR3 length: 14 residues. Germline CDR1 is MGHDK and CDR2 is SYGVNS. For the CDR3, the DNA is TGTGCCAGCAGTGGAGTGACAGGGGAACCCGAACTGTTTTTT. The encoded protein is CASSGVTGEPELFF.

This sequence joins TRBV5-6 and TRBJ2-3, with 9 bases identical to TRBD1. CDR1 is SGHDT, CDR2 YYEEEE, per germline. This CDR3 comprises 17 residues. Unmatched junction bases numbered 10, after V lost 0 bases and J lost 5 bases. The CDR3: CASSLEEQGAQRDTQYF. Written as DNA, the CDR3 is TGTGCCAGCAGCTTGGAGGAACAGGGGGCGCAAAGAGATACGCAGTATTTT.

This chain joins TRBV5-1 and TRBJ2-5; no clear D gene. There are 15 residues in the CDR3. Trimming removed 1 base from V and 2 bases from J, with 12 bases in between. Germline V lookup: CDR1 SGHRS, CDR2 YFSETQ. The CDR3 coding sequence is TGCGCCAGCAGCTTGTCCCAGCTAGTTCAAGAGACCCAGTACTTC. This gives the protein CASSLSQLVQETQYF.

The count of this clone is one. The V and J genes are TRBV7-9 and TRBJ1-4; D remains ambiguous. The CDR3 is 16 residues long. Trimming removed 0 bases from V and 5 bases from J, with 13 bases in between. CDR1 is SEHNR and CDR2 is FQNEAQ in the germline V gene (reference sequence). CDR3 amino acids: CASSLAAGSTNEKLFF. DNA for the CDR3: TGTGCCAGCAGCTTAGCGGCAGGTAGCACAAATGAAAAACTGTTTTTT.

The chain recombines TRBV3-1 (or the pseudogene TRBV3-2) with TRBJ1-3; no definite D call. Germline V gene lookup returns CDR1 LGHDT and CDR2 YNNKEL (reference sequence). The CDR3 is 13 residues long. Trimming pared 1 base from V and 1 base from J, leaving 2 bases between. In DNA form, the CDR3 reads TGTGCCAGCAGCCAAGTTTCTGGAAACACCATATATTTT. Protein sequence: CASSQVSGNTIYF.

This clone was seen a handful of times. This rearrangement joins TRBV7-9 to TRBJ1-1; no clear D gene. Germline CDR1 is SEHNR and CDR2 is FQNEAQ (reference sequence). CDR3 length: 11 residues. V lost 5 bases and J 0 bases, leaving 1 base between the germline ends. The CDR3 protein is CASSLNTEAFF. The CDR3 DNA sequence: TGTGCCAGCAGCCTGAACACTGAAGCTTTCTTT.

This clone was seen just once. The DNA for the CDR3 is TGTGCCAGCAGCCTCCGGACTAGCCCAAAACAAGAGACCCAGTACTTC. This translates into CASSLRTSPKQETQYF. The V gene is TRBV5-4, the J gene TRBJ2-5; TRBD2 matches 8 bases. The length of the CDR3 is 16 residues. Germline loops: CDR1 SGHNT, CDR2 YYREEE (reference sequence). V lost 4 bases, J lost 2 bases, and 10 bases stayed unmatched.

In the case of this clone: This specimen includes other DNA sequences encoding the same CDR3. V is TRBV19 and J is TRBJ1-1; TRBD1 agrees at 7 bases. The CDR3 sequence is 14 residues long. V was pared by 7 bases and J by 1 base, with 6 bases of the junction left unmatched. Germline CDR1 reads LNHDA; CDR2 reads SQIVND (reference sequence). DNA of the CDR3: TGTGCCAGTAACCCACAGGGGACGAACACTGAAGCTTTCTTT. Residues: CASNPQGTNTEAFF. Full variable domain (outside the CDR3, taken from reference TRBV19 and TRBJ1-1): DGGITQSPKYLFRKEGQNVTLSCEQNLNHDAMYWYRQDPGQGLRLIYYSQIVNDFQKGDIAEGYSVSREKKESFPLTVTSAQKNPTAFYLCASNPQGTNTEAFFGQGTRLTVV.

This clone was observed a few times. The V and J genes are TRBV6-2 or TRBV6-3 and TRBJ1-2; D uncertain. The CDR3 is 15 amino acids. Germline V gene lookup returns CDR1 MNHEY and CDR2 SVGEGT. Trimming stripped 2 bases from V and 7 bases from J, with 17 bases between. CDR3 DNA: TGTGCCAGCAGTTACAGTGGGTTTTCCGGCTCTGGCTACACCTTC. Amino acids: CASSYSGFSGSGYTF.

V gene TRBV29-1 combines with J gene TRBJ2-1; TRBD1 is a possible D gene (6 bases). From germline, CDR1 is SQVTM and CDR2 ANQGSEA. Trimming removed 7 bases from V and 3 bases from J, with 16 bases in between. The CDR3 has 14 residues. CDR3 sequence reads: CSAHPGTIYNEQFF. The CDR3 coding sequence is TGCAGCGCCCATCCCGGGACAATCTACAATGAGCAGTTCTTC.

The V and J genes are TRBV27 and TRBJ2-2; D is ambiguous. Between the trimmed V and J ends, which lost 1 base and 3 bases, there was a span of 12 bases. From germline, CDR1 is MNHEY and CDR2 SMNVEV (reference sequence). The CDR3 spans 16 residues. The CDR3: CASSLWAGRDTGELFF. CDR3 coding DNA: TGTGCCAGCAGTTTATGGGCAGGAAGGGACACCGGGGAGCTGTTTTTT.

The chain employs TRBV7-3 and TRBJ2-1, with D perhaps given as TRBD1 or TRBD2 (7 bases each). V lost 5 bases and J 9 bases, leaving 17 bases between the germline ends. The CDR3 has 14 amino acids. The germline gives CDR1 SGHTA, CDR2 FQGTGA. CDR3 DNA: TGTGCCAGCAGCGTATACAGGGGCGGGGGTGAGCAGTTCTTC. Its translation is CASSVYRGGGEQFF.

The V gene is TRBV5-1, the J gene TRBJ2-2; 7 bases fit TRBD2. There are 15 residues in the CDR3. Germline-derived CDR1 and CDR2 are SGHRS and YFSETQ. J gave up 7 bases and V 0 bases, and 6 bases lay outside the gene matches. CDR3 in amino acids: CASSLAGLEGGELFF. DNA for the CDR3: TGCGCCAGCAGCTTGGCAGGACTAGAGGGCGGGGAGCTGTTTTTT.

This clone appeared once. This CDR3 reads CASSLGLAGESTDTQYF. Here the CDR3 DNA reads TGTGCCAGTAGTCTGGGACTAGCGGGGGAGTCCACAGATACGCAGTATTTT. V gene TRBV19 combines with J gene TRBJ2-3, with 14 bases that match TRBD2. CDR1 is LNHDA, CDR2 SQIVND, per germline (reference sequence). The V gene end was trimmed by 5 bases and the J gene end by 2 bases; junction bases not matched to a gene: 6. CDR3 length: 17 residues.

This chain connects TRBV6-5 to TRBJ2-7, with 9 bases that match TRBD1. V gave up 4 bases and J gave up 5 bases; unmatched junction bases: 6. The length of the CDR3 is 14 residues. Germline-derived CDR1 and CDR2 are MNHEY and SVGAGI. The CDR3 DNA sequence: TGTGCCAGCAGTTTCAACCGGGACAGGGACGAGCAGTACTTC. Translating it yields CASSFNRDRDEQYF.

The chain employs TRBV4-1 and TRBJ2-3; D uncertain. The CDR3 extends over 13 amino acids. Germline CDR1 reads MGHRA; CDR2 reads YSYEKL. V dropped 5 bases and J dropped 0 bases, with 6 bases sitting between them. CDR3 nucleotides: TGCGCCAGCAGCGGCCAAAGCACAGATACGCAGTATTTT. Amino acid sequence: CASSGQSTDTQYF.

This rearrangement joins TRBV25-1 to TRBJ1-4; the D is unclear. The V end lost 3 bases, the J end lost 0 bases, and 8 bases lay between the germline ends. This CDR3 has 15 amino acids. CDR1 is MGHDK, CDR2 SYGVNS, per germline. CDR3 in amino acids: CASSDPVATNEKLFF. In DNA, the CDR3 is TGTGCCAGCAGTGATCCGGTTGCAACTAATGAAAAACTGTTTTTT.

This clone has just one count. This chain joins TRBV6-6 and TRBJ2-5; D unclear. The CDR3 is 14 amino acids. Germline assignment: CDR1 MNHNY and CDR2 SVGAGI (reference sequence). Trimming stripped 2 bases from V and 0 bases from J, with 7 bases between. DNA of the CDR3: TGTGCCAGCAGTTACAAGGCGTACCAAGAGACCCAGTACTTC. Amino acid sequence: CASSYKAYQETQYF.

This clone showed up just once. V is TRBV5-4 and J is TRBJ2-5, with TRBD2 identical over 11 bases. The CDR3 has 16 residues. With V trimmed by 0 bases and J by 4 bases, 5 bases remained unmatched. Germline V CDR1 and CDR2: SGHNT, YYREEE (reference sequence). Here the CDR3 reads CASSLVTSGRGETQYF. The CDR3 DNA is TGTGCCAGCAGCTTGGTCACTAGCGGGAGAGGAGAGACCCAGTACTTC.

This chain joins TRBV6-6 and TRBJ2-6, with D unclear. This CDR3 spans 14 amino acids. V dropped 2 bases and J dropped 0 bases, with 2 bases sitting between them. In germline, CDR1 is MNHNY, CDR2 SVGAGI (reference sequence). DNA for the CDR3: TGTGCCAGCAGTTACAACTCTGGGGCCAACGTCCTGACTTTC. Its translation is CASSYNSGANVLTF.

This clone appeared a few times. DNA for the CDR3: TGTGCCAGCAGCTACACTAAAGGGGCTTTGGTCACTGAAGCTTTCTTT. Translation gives CASSYTKGALVTEAFF. The rearrangement joins TRBV5-6 to TRBJ1-1; possibly TRBD1 for D (5 bases). Germline V lookup: CDR1 SGHDT, CDR2 YYEEEE. This CDR3 region has 16 residues. The V gene lost 3 bases and the J gene lost 4 bases, with 19 bases spanning the gap.

This chain links TRBV6-5 with TRBJ1-2; 8 bases align to TRBD1. J gave up 13 bases and V 10 bases, and 14 bases lay outside the gene matches. The CDR3 is made up of 12 amino acids. The V gene's germline CDR1 is MNHEY and CDR2 SVGAGI. The CDR3 coding sequence is TGTGCCACCTTGGACAGGGCCTACGAGTTCACCTTC. Translated, it gives CATLDRAYEFTF.